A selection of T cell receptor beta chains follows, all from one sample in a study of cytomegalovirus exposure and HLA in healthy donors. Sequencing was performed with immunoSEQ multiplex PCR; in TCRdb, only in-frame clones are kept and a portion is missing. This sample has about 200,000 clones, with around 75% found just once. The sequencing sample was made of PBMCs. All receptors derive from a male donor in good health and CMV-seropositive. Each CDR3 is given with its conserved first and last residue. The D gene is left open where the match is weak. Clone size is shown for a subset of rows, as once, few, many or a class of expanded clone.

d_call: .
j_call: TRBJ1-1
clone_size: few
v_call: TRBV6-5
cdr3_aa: CASSYSGGYTEAFF
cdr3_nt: TGTGCCAGCAGTTACTCGGGGGGATACACTGAAGCTTTCTTT

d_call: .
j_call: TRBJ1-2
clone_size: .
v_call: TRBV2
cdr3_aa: CASGRAQKNYGYTF
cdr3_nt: TGTGCCAGCGGCAGGGCCCAGAAAAACTATGGCTACACCTTC

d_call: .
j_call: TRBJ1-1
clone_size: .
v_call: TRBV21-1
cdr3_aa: CASTPRGREAFF
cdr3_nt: TGTGCCAGCACCCCAAGGGGTAGGGAAGCTTTCTTT

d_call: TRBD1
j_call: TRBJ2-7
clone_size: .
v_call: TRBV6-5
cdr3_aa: CASSYGQEVYEQYF
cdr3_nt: TGTGCCAGCAGTTACGGACAGGAGGTCTACGAGCAGTACTTC

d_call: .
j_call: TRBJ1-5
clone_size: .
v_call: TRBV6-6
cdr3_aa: CASALGDFGEPQHF
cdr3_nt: TGTGCCAGCGCCCTGGGAGACTTCGGGGAGCCCCAGCATTTT

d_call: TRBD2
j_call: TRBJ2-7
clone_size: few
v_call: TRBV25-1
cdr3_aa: CASSDGGGRISYEQYF
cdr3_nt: TGTGCCAGCAGTGATGGGGGGGGGAGGATCTCCTACGAGCAGTACTTC

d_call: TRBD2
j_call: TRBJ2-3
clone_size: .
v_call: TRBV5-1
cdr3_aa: CASSLTTSGGAITDTQYF
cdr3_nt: TGCGCCAGCAGCTTGACGACTAGCGGGGGGGCGATAACAGATACGCAGTATTTT

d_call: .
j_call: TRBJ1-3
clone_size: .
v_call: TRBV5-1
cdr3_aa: CASSAGTSGNTIYF
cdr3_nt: TGCGCCAGCAGTGCGGGGACCTCTGGAAACACCATATATTTT

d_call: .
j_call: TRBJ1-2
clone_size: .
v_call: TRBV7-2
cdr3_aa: CASSYQGNYGYTF
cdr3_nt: TGTGCCAGCAGCTACCAGGGAAACTATGGCTACACCTTC

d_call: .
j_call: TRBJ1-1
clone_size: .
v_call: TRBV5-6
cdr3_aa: CASSLIGLNEAFF
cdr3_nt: TGTGCCAGCAGTCTCATTGGACTGAATGAAGCTTTCTTT

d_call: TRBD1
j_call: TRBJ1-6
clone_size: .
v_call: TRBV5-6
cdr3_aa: CASTPLGTGKVSPLHF
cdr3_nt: TGTGCCAGCACTCCCCTAGGGACAGGGAAGGTTTCACCCCTCCACTTT

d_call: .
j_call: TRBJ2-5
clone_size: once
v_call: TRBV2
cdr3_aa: CASHRVWGVQETQYF
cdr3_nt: TGTGCCAGCCATCGTGTTTGGGGGGTCCAAGAGACCCAGTACTTC

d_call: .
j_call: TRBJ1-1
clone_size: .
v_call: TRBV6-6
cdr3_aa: CASSTLPGDTEAFF
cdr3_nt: TGTGCCAGCAGCACCCTACCTGGAGACACTGAAGCTTTCTTT

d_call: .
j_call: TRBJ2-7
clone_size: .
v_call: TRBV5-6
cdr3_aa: CASSATYEQYF
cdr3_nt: TGTGCCAGCAGCGCTACCTACGAGCAGTACTTC

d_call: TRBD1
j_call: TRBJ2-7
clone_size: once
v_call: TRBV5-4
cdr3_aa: CASSGPDRGTYEQCF
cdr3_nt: TGTGCCAGCAGCGGACCCGACAGGGGCACCTACGAGCAGTGCTTC

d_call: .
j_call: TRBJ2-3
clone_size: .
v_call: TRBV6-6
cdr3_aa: CASTFPGHNTQYF
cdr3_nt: TGTGCCAGCACCTTTCCGGGACACAATACGCAGTATTTT

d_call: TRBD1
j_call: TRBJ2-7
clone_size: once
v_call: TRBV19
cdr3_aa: CASSRFGTGFYEQYF
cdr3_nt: TGTGCCAGTAGTAGGTTCGGGACAGGCTTCTACGAGCAGTACTTC

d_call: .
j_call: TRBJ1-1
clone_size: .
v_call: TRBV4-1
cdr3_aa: CASSQSSPGGTEAFF
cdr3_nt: TGCGCCAGCAGCCAATCGTCCCCCGGTGGCACTGAAGCTTTCTTT

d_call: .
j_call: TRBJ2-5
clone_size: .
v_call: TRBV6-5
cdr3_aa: CASRGGKETQYF
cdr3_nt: TGTGCCAGCAGGGGGGGAAAAGAGACCCAGTACTTC

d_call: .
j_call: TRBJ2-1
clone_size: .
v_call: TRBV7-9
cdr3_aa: CASSLVQALLDEQFF
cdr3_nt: TGTGCCAGCAGCTTAGTTCAGGCCTTATTGGATGAGCAGTTCTTC

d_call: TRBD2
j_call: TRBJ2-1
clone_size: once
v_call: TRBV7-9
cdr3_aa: CASSLTTSGSPYNEQFF
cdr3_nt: TGTGCCAGCAGTTTAACGACTAGCGGGAGCCCCTACAATGAGCAGTTCTTC

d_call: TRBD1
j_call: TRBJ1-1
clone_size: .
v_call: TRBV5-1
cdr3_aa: CASSSPTPGTGDRPTVNTEAFF
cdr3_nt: TGCGCCAGCAGCTCCCCAACCCCCGGGACAGGGGACCGACCGACGGTGAACACTGAAGCTTTCTTT

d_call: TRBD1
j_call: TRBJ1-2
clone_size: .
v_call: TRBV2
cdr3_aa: CASRWTGSGYTF
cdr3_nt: TGTGCCAGCAGGTGGACAGGAAGCGGCTACACCTTC

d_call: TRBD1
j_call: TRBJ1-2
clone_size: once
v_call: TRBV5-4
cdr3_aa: CASRQGAERGVGYTF
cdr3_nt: TGTGCCTCCCGACAGGGAGCTGAAAGGGGGGTAGGCTACACCTTC

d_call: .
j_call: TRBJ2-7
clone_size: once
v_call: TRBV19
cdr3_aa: CASSIDLAYEQYF
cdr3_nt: TGTGCCAGTAGTATAGATCTTGCCTACGAGCAGTACTTC

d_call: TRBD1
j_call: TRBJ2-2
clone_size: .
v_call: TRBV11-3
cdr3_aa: CASSVQGAYTGELFF
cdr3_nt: TGTGCCAGCAGCGTGCAGGGGGCATACACCGGGGAGCTGTTTTTT

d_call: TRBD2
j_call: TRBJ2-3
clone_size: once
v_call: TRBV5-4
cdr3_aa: CASSLAGGLLTDTQYF
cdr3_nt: TGTGCCAGCAGCCTAGCGGGGGGGCTACTCACAGATACGCAGTATTTT

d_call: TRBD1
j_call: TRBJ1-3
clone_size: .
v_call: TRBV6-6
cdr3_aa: CASSYQTGASRNTIYF
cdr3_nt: TGTGCCAGCAGTTACCAGACAGGGGCCTCTAGAAACACCATATATTTT

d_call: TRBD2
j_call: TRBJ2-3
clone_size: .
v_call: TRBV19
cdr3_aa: CASSTGTSAAPQYF
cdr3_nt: TGTGCCAGTAGTACCGGGACTAGTGCCGCCCCGCAGTATTTT

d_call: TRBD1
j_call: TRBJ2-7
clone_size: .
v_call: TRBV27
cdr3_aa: CASSRGQAYEQYF
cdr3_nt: TGTGCCAGCAGTCGGGGACAGGCCTACGAGCAGTACTTC

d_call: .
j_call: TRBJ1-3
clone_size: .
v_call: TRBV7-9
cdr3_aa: CASSPVLGNTIYF
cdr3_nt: TGTGCCAGCAGCCCGGTTCTTGGAAACACCATATATTTT

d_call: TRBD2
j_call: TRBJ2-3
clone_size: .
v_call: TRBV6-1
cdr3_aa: CASSVLAGGSDTQYF
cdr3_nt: TGTGCCAGCAGTGTTCTAGCGGGGGGTTCAGATACGCAGTATTTT

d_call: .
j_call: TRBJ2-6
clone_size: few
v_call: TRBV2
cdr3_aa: CASSDFQGSGANVLTF
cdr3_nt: TGTGCCAGCAGTGATTTCCAGGGATCTGGGGCCAACGTCCTGACTTTC

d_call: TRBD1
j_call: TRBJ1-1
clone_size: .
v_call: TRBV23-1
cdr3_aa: CASSQSGGQGAGNTEAFF
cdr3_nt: TGCGCCAGCAGTCAATCTGGGGGACAGGGGGCTGGGAACACTGAAGCTTTCTTT

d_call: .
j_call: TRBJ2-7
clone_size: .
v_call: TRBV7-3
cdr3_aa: CASSSGLGLYEQYF
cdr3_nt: TGTGCCAGCAGCTCGGGTTTGGGGCTCTACGAGCAGTACTTC

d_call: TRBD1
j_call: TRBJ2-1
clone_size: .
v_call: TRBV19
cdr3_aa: CASKRDRGSYNEQFF
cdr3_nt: TGTGCCAGTAAGAGGGACAGGGGGTCCTACAATGAGCAGTTCTTC

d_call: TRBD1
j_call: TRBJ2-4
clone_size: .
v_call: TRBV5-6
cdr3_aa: CASTGGTGLAKNIQYF
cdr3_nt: TGTGCCAGCACTGGGGGGACAGGGCTAGCCAAAAACATTCAGTACTTC

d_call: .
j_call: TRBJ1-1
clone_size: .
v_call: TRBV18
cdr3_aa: CASSPQDRGREAFF
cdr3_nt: TGTGCCAGCTCACCACAGGATAGGGGCCGGGAAGCTTTCTTT

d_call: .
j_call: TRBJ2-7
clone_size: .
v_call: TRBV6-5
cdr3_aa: CASRGGFEQYF
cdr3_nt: TGTGCCAGCAGGGGCGGGTTCGAGCAGTACTTC

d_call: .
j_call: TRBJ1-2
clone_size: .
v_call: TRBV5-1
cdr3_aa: CASSLETGAPYGYTF
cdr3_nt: TGCGCCAGCAGCTTGGAGACAGGAGCTCCATATGGCTACACCTTC

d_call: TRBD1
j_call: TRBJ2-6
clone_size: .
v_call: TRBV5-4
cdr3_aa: CASSFLGQGASGANVLTF
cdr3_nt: TGTGCCAGCAGCTTTCTCGGACAGGGGGCCTCTGGGGCCAACGTCCTGACTTTC

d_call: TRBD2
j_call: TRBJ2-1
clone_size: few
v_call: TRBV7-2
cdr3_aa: CASSRDRTSGSRGNEQFF
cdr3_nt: TGTGCCAGCAGCCGAGACCGGACTAGCGGGAGTCGGGGGAATGAGCAGTTCTTC

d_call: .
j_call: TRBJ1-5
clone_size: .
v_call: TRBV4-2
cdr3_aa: CASSQEQGREQPQHF
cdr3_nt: TGTGCCAGCAGCCAAGAGCAGGGAAGAGAGCAGCCCCAGCATTTT

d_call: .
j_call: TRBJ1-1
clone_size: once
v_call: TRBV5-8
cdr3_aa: CASSFSGHTMNTEAFF
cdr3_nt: TGTGCCAGCAGCTTTTCTGGACACACTATGAACACTGAAGCTTTCTTT

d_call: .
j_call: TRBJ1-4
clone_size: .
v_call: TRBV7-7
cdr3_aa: CASSLAGRAGEKLFF
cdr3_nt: TGTGCCAGCAGCTTAGCGGGCAGGGCGGGGGAAAAACTGTTTTTT

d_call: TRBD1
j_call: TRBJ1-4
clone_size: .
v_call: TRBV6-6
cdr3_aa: CASSYRGRDNEKLFF
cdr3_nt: TGTGCCAGCAGTTACAGGGGGCGCGATAATGAAAAACTGTTTTTT

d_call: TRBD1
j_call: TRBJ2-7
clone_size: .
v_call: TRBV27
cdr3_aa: CASSYVKSTGVAEQYF
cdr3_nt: TGTGCCAGCAGTTACGTTAAGTCGACAGGGGTGGCGGAGCAGTACTTC

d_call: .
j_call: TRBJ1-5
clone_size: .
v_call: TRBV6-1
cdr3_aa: CTSSKDRASNQPQHF
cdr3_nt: TGTACCAGCAGTAAGGACAGAGCTAGCAATCAGCCCCAGCATTTT

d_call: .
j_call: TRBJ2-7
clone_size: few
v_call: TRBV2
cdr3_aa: CASLGGQNSYEQYF
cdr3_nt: TGTGCCAGCCTCGGGGGACAGAACTCCTACGAGCAGTACTTC

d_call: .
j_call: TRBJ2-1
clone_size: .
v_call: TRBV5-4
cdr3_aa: CASSLESPGTYNEQFF
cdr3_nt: TGTGCCAGCAGCTTGGAGTCTCCCGGGACCTACAATGAGCAGTTCTTC

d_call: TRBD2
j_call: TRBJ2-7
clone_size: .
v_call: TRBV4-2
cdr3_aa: CASSSGGGNSHEQYF
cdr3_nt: TGTGCCAGCAGCTCGGGAGGGGGGAACTCCCACGAGCAGTACTTC

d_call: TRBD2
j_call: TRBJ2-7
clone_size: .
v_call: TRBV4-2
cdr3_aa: CASSLSPTSGNEQYF
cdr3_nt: TGTGCCAGCAGCCTCAGCCCGACTAGCGGGAACGAGCAGTACTTC

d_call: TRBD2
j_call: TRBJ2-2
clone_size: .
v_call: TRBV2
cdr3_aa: CASRGGENTGELFF
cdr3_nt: TGTGCCAGCAGGGGAGGGGAGAACACCGGGGAGCTGTTTTTT